This TCR beta chain was captured in a study of identical twins. This clonotype was seen repeatedly, ten times or more. Antigen: not known. Overall study findings and caveats: Cross-sectional statistical analysis, not tracking of the same donors, underpinned the conclusions. For monozygotic twins, models underestimated out-of-frame TCR alpha sharing.

Template switching supplied a universal primer site; unique molecular identifiers were carried on the cDNA. TCRdb re-derived calls from the 5' RACE reads in MiXCR, one entry per CDR3 protein. The profile shows over 200,000 distinct CDR3 sequences, approximately 9% of them singletons. The CDR3 covers 15 residues. With 2 bases removed from V and 1 base from J, the gap between germline ends came to 9 bases. The rearrangement joins TRBV12-3 or TRBV12-4 to TRBJ1-5; no clear D. The receptor was isolated from a woman aged 18-30 years in good health. The sequenced sample was memory (CD45RO+) T cells sorted from blood. The CDR3 DNA sequence: TGTGCCAGCAGTTTAAATGACGCGAGCAATCAGCCCCAGCATTTT. Protein: CASSLNDASNQPQHF.